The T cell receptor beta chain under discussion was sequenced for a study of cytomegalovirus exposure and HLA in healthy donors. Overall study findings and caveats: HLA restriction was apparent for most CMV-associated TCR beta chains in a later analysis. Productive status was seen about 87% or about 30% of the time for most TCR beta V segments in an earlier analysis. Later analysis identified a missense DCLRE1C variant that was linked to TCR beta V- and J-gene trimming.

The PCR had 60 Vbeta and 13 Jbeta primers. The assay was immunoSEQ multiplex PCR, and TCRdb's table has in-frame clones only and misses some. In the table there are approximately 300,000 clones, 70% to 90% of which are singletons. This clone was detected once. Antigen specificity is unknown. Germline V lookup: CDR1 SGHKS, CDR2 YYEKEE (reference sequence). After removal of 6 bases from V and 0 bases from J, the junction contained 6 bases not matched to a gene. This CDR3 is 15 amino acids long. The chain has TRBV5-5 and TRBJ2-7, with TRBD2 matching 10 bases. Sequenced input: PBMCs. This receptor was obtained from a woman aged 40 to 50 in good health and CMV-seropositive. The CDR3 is CASTRLAGVSYEQYF. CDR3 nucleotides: TGTGCCAGCACCCGGCTAGCGGGGGTCTCCTACGAGCAGTACTTC.